The 28 T cell receptor beta chains in this list originate from one sample, sequenced in a study of regulatory T cells in long-lasting Graves disease. According to the study, TCR beta libraries were built with iRepertoire HTBI primers and CDR3-region Arm-PCR. Using its own MiXCR run on the multiplex PCR reads, TCRdb lists one record per CDR3 protein. The sample includes 450,000 to 600,000 distinct CDR3 sequences, roughly 15% of them seen just once. The time point: newly diagnosed GD, antithyroid drugs for less than 3 months. RNA isolated from PBMCs was used to make the TCR library. The same sample was also studied in work on T cells in Graves' hyperthyroidism and ophthalmopathy.

Source: peripheral blood mononuclear cells (PBMCs), taken at new diagnosis, from a patient treated with antithyroid drugs. The receptors shown here come from a man aged 35 to 55 with Graves disease.

The chain has TRBV27 and TRBJ2-2; 10 nucleotides match TRBD1. This CDR3 comprises 15 residues. The germline V gene encodes CDR1 MNHEY and CDR2 SMNVEV (reference sequence). The V segment lost 5 bases and the J segment 4 bases; nucleotides outside the gene matches: 4. CDR3 coding DNA: TGTGCCAGCAGTAGAAGGACAGGGGGCACCGGGGAGCTGTTTTTT. Residues: CASSRRTGGTGELFF.

A remark on this clonotype: This may stem from a read error, because a much larger clone lies one nucleotide away. This chain uses TRBV2 with TRBJ2-1; 11 nucleotides line up with TRBD2. The V gene's germline CDR1 is SNHLY and CDR2 FYNNEI. CDR3 length: 15 residues. The CDR3 loop reads CVSSELAGAYNEQFF. The CDR3 DNA follows: TGTGTCAGCAGTGAACTAGCGGGGGCTTACAATGAGCAGTTCTTC.

This clonotype was seen many times. This chain links TRBV11-2 with TRBJ2-7, with D tentatively TRBD1 (5 bases). Germline V gives CDR1 SGHAT, CDR2 FQNNGV. The CDR3 sequence is 15 residues long. Trimming took 5 bases from V and 3 from J, leaving 17 bases between them. The chain's CDR3 is CASSDSDRVNYEQYF. Written as DNA, the CDR3 is TGTGCCAGCAGCGATTCCGACAGAGTGAACTACGAGCAGTACTTC.

The rearrangement joins TRBV25-1 to TRBJ2-3; possible D gene TRBD1, 5 bases. Germline loops: CDR1 MGHDK, CDR2 SYGVNS. The CDR3 covers 16 residues. Trimming removed 3 bases at V and 1 base at J, with 14 bases between. The CDR3: CASSEGPVYRTDTQYF. CDR3 bases: TGTGCCAGCAGTGAGGGGCCAGTTTATCGCACAGATACGCAGTATTTT. Based on the CDR3 plus reference TRBV25-1 and TRBJ2-3, the full variable domain is EADIYQTPRYLVIGTGKKITLECSQTMGHDKMYWYQQDPGMELHLIHYSYGVNSTEKGDLSSESTVSRIRTEHFPLTLESARPSHTSQYLCASSEGPVYRTDTQYFGPGTRLTVL.

This clonotype was seen repeatedly, ten times or more. The chain is built from TRBV10-3 and TRBJ2-3; D is uncertain. This CDR3 contains 14 residues. Trimming left V 0 bases short and J 0 bases short, with 4 bases between. Germline loops: CDR1 ENHRY, CDR2 SYGVKD. As DNA, the CDR3 is TGTGCCATCAGTGAGTCCCTCAGCACAGATACGCAGTATTTT. Protein product: CAISESLSTDTQYF.

At least ten counts were recorded for this clonotype. J is TRBJ1-5 and V is TRBV2, with D hard to call. V lost 7 bases and J 2 bases, leaving 9 bases between the germline ends. CDR1 and CDR2 (germline): SNHLY, FYNNEI. The CDR3 is 13 residues long. CDR3 bases: TGTGCCAGCACGGGCCAAGGCAATCAGCCCCAGCATTTT. Its protein is CASTGQGNQPQHF.

This clonotype occurred a few times. The V gene is TRBV29-1, the J gene TRBJ1-1; D might be TRBD1 (5 bases). This CDR3 contains 12 residues. The germline V and J ends were trimmed by 3 bases and 11 bases, with 16 bases remaining between them. Germline V gene lookup returns CDR1 SQVTM and CDR2 ANQGSEA. Here the CDR3 DNA reads TGCAGCGTTGACGGCGGGGGAACTGGGGCTTTCTTT. Protein product: CSVDGGGTGAFF.

This clonotype came up many times. This sequence joins TRBV28 and TRBJ1-2; the D is unclear. The V and J ends lost 10 bases and 6 bases respectively, with 15 bases between them. Germline V CDR1 and CDR2: MDHEN, SYDVKM. The CDR3 runs to 12 residues. In nucleotides, the CDR3 is TGTGCCATCACGCTTCCGGGAAATGGCTACACCTTC. Its protein is CAITLPGNGYTF.

In this sample, this clonotype turned up a few times. The chain couples TRBV6-1 to TRBJ2-2; 8 bases align to TRBD1. Germline V gives CDR1 MNHNS, CDR2 SASEGT. V was clipped by 5 bases and J by 4 bases; unmatched bases: 3. CDR3 length: 14 amino acids. CDR3 region: CASSQGAVTGELFF. CDR3 bases: TGTGCCAGCAGTCAGGGGGCAGTCACCGGGGAGCTGTTTTTT.

The J gene is TRBJ2-1, the V gene TRBV20-1, with D maybe TRBD2 (6 bases). V lost 6 bases to trimming and J lost 3 bases, with 15 bases between them. Per the germline V gene, CDR1 is DFQATT and CDR2 is SNEGSKA (reference sequence). The CDR3 spans 14 residues. The CDR3 is CSALWRGRYNEQFF. The CDR3 coding sequence is TGCAGTGCCCTATGGCGGGGACGCTACAATGAGCAGTTCTTC.

This clonotype was detected a few times. Because it lacks the conserved phenylalanine or tryptophan at the end, this CDR3 is likely a read error. The DNA is omitted, as the CDR3 cannot be located on it reliably, and the CDR3 follows TCRdb's listing. This sequence joins TRBV11-2 and TRBJ2-3; TRBD2 was called by the table and not checked on the DNA. The CDR3 spans 12 residues, counting both ends. Germline V gene lookup returns CDR1 SGHAT and CDR2 FQNNGV. CDR3 residues: CASSLGAGTTTL.

This clonotype was observed a few times. Here the CDR3 reads CASSVAQKNTEAFF. CDR3 nucleotides: TGTGCCAGCAGCGTAGCCCAGAAGAACACTGAAGCTTTCTTT. This chain joins TRBV9 and TRBJ1-1; the D is unclear. The V and J ends lost 0 bases and 1 base respectively, with 7 bases between them. CDR3 length: 14 residues. CDR1 SGDLS and CDR2 YYNGEE come from the germline V gene.

This clonotype has just a few counts. J is TRBJ2-2 and V is TRBV20-1; D unresolved. Trimming removed 5 bases from V and 6 bases from J, with 7 bases in between. The length of the CDR3 is 11 residues. Germline V lookup: CDR1 DFQATT, CDR2 SNEGSKA (reference sequence). The CDR3 region has the DNA TGCAGTGCTGTTAGTCCCGGGGAGCTGTTTTTT. Translated, it gives CSAVSPGELFF.

The chain uses TRBV9 and TRBJ1-1; D uncertain. Germline V gives CDR1 SGDLS, CDR2 YYNGEE. The CDR3 spans 14 residues. V lost 6 bases and J 5 bases, leaving 17 bases between the germline ends. CDR3 amino acids: CASTRGGRNTEAFF. The CDR3 DNA reads TGTGCCAGCACCCGGGGAGGGCGGAATACTGAAGCTTTCTTT. Based on the CDR3 plus reference TRBV9 and TRBJ1-1, the full variable domain is DSGVTQTPKHLITATGQRVTLRCSPRSGDLSVYWYQQSLDQGLQFLIQYYNGEERAKGNILERFSAQQFPDLHSELNLSSLELGDSALYFCASTRGGRNTEAFFGQGTRLTVV.

This clonotype was seen a handful of times. This chain uses TRBV2 with TRBJ2-7; no clear D. Per the germline V gene, CDR1 is SNHLY and CDR2 is FYNNEI. The CDR3 is 10 residues long. Trimming pared 7 bases from V and 5 bases from J, leaving 6 bases between. The CDR3 reads CASTGHEQYF. In DNA, the CDR3 is TGTGCCAGCACCGGTCACGAGCAGTACTTC.

This clonotype was recorded at least ten times. V usage is TRBV28 and J usage is TRBJ2-1, with D perhaps matching TRBD2 (6 bases). The CDR3 has 18 residues. V was clipped by 2 bases and J by 4 bases, with 21 bases between them. Per germline, CDR1 MDHEN and CDR2 SYDVKM. The CDR3 DNA follows: TGTGCCAGCAGTTTAGAGGCTGTTGGCCTAGCGCCTTACAATGAGCAGTTCTTC. Its protein is CASSLEAVGLAPYNEQFF.

The sample holds a few counts of this clonotype. Germline and junction disagree at one end, which may indicate a read error. The chain joins TRBV4-1 to TRBJ2-7; TRBD2 agrees at 7 bases. The CDR3 runs to 15 residues. The germline V gene encodes CDR1 MGHRA and CDR2 YSYEKL. CDR3 sequence: CASSQAGLVTYEQYF. The CDR3 DNA follows: TGCGCCAGCAGTCAAGCCGGACTAGTCACCTACGAGCAGTACTTC.

V is TRBV30 and J is TRBJ1-1, with D hard to call. CDR3 length: 13 amino acids. Between the trimmed V and J ends, which lost 2 bases and 2 bases, there was a span of 9 bases. CDR1 and CDR2 from the germline V gene are GTSNPN and SVGIG (reference sequence). The CDR3 nucleotides are TGTGCCTGGAGTCTCCCCCCTAACACTGAAGCTTTCTTT. Translating it yields CAWSLPPNTEAFF.

In this sample, this clonotype turned up many times. This chain joins TRBV7-9 and TRBJ2-3, with TRBD2 identical over 7 bases. V lost 5 bases, J lost 5 bases, and 4 bases stayed unmatched. Germline CDR1 reads SEHNR; CDR2 reads FQNEAQ (reference sequence). The CDR3 consists of 13 residues. The CDR3 here is CASSLLAGDTQYF. DNA of the CDR3: TGTGCCAGCAGCCTCTTAGCGGGAGATACGCAGTATTTT.

This clonotype occurred many times. V gene TRBV30 combines with J gene TRBJ1-5; 7 nucleotides align to TRBD1. The V gene end was trimmed by 0 bases and the J gene end by 7 bases; junction bases not matched to a gene: 6. Germline assignment: CDR1 GTSNPN and CDR2 SVGIG (reference sequence). The CDR3 has 14 residues. DNA for the CDR3: TGTGCCTGGAGTGTTGCAGGGGGGTGGCAGCCCCAGCATTTT. Translated, it gives CAWSVAGGWQPQHF.

The chain is built from TRBV12-5 and TRBJ2-1; TRBD2 matches at 10 bases. CDR1 and CDR2 (germline): LGHNT, FRNRAP. V was pared by 2 bases and J by 4 bases, with 11 bases of the junction left unmatched. The CDR3 runs to 18 residues. CDR3 amino acids: CASGLNLAGAKPYNEQFF. The CDR3, as DNA: TGTGCTAGTGGTTTGAACCTAGCGGGAGCAAAGCCATACAATGAGCAGTTCTTC.

This clonotype was seen ten or more times. J is TRBJ2-3 and V is TRBV27; 7 bases line up with TRBD2. CDR3 length equals 14 residues. Trimming cost V 7 bases and J 5 bases; bases outside gene matches: 9. Germline loops: CDR1 MNHEY, CDR2 SMNVEV (reference sequence). CDR3 bases: TGTGCCAGCATGGGGCGGGAGAAATTAGATACGCAGTATTTT. Its protein product is CASMGREKLDTQYF.

Here the CDR3 reads CASSSPVGIYNEQFF. The CDR3 coding sequence is TGCGCCAGCAGCTCCCCAGTAGGTATCTACAATGAGCAGTTCTTC. The chain couples TRBV5-1 to TRBJ2-1; D not resolved. The CDR3 has 15 amino acids. V lost 3 bases to trimming and J lost 3 bases, with 13 bases between them. CDR1 is SGHRS and CDR2 is YFSETQ in the germline V gene.

This chain joins TRBV27 and TRBJ2-1; D not certain. The V end was cut by 5 bases, the J end by 6 bases, with 14 bases between. CDR3 size: 14 residues. Per germline, CDR1 MNHEY and CDR2 SMNVEV (reference sequence). CDR3 nucleotides: TGTGCCAGCAGTAAACGCCCAGGACCCAATGAGCAGTTCTTC. This gives the protein CASSKRPGPNEQFF.

The chain joins TRBV29-1 to TRBJ2-1; weak D call: TRBD2 (5 bases). V lost 0 bases, J lost 0 bases, and 12 bases lay in between. CDR1 SQVTM and CDR2 ANQGSEA come from the germline V gene. The CDR3 has 16 amino acids. The CDR3: CSVEDGLAGSYNEQFF. CDR3 DNA sequence: TGCAGCGTTGAAGACGGCCTAGCAGGCTCCTACAATGAGCAGTTCTTC.

This clonotype has ten or more counts. This chain uses TRBV5-6 with TRBJ2-1, with D tentatively TRBD2 (5 bases). Trimming left V 6 bases short and J 3 bases short, with 13 bases between. The CDR3 sequence is 14 residues long. Germline V gene data show CDR1 as SGHDT and CDR2 as YYEEEE. CDR3 sequence (DNA): TGTGCCAGCATTTCGAGCGGTCTCTACAATGAGCAGTTCTTC. Translation gives CASISSGLYNEQFF.

To note about this clonotype: A much bigger clone sits one base away, suggesting this may be a read error. The chain recombines TRBV12-5 with TRBJ2-5, with D perhaps given as TRBD1 or TRBD2 (5 bases each). Germline CDR1 reads LGHNT; CDR2 reads FRNRAP. This CDR3 contains 14 residues. The V end was cut by 5 bases, the J end by 2 bases, with 12 bases between. The CDR3 DNA reads as TGTGCTAGTGGTGCCGGGGCAGGGCAAGAGACCCAGTACTTC. Translation gives CASGAGAGQETQYF.

The CDR3 bases are TGCGCCAGCAGCCTGGACATAGCGGGAGTAGCCTACAATGAGCAGTTCTTC. This codes for CASSLDIAGVAYNEQFF. V usage is TRBV4-1 and J usage is TRBJ2-1; 9 bases agree with TRBD2. CDR3 length: 17 amino acids. Unmatched junction bases numbered 9, after V lost 4 bases and J lost 2 bases. CDR1 is MGHRA and CDR2 is YSYEKL in the germline V gene.